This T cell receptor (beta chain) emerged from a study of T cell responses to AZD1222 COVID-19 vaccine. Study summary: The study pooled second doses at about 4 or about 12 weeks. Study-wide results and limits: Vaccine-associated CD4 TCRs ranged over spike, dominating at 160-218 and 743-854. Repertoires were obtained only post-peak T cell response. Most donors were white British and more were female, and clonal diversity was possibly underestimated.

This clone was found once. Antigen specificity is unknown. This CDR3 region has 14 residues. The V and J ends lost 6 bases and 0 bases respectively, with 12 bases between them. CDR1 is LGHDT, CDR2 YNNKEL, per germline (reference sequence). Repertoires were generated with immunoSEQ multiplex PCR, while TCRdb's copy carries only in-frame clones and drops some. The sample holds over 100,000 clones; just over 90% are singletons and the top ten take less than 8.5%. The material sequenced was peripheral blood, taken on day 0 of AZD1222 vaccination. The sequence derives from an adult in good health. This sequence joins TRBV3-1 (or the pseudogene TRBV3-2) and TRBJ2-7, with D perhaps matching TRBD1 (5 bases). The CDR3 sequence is CASRAGLSSYEQYF. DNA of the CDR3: TGTGCCAGCAGGGCAGGGCTAAGCTCCTACGAGCAGTACTTC.